What follows are 24 T cell receptor beta chains derived from one specimen sequenced in a study of shared clonotypes between healthy human individuals. The table came from immunoSEQ multiplex PCR; TCRdb's copy has only in-frame clones and leaves some out. The repertoire holds roughly 1 million clones, with around 75% as singletons. The sample comprised memory CD4+ T cells sorted from blood. Subset given: CD45RA-negative fraction. All receptors derive from a man aged 18 to 29 in good health.

This clone occurred once. The genes are TRBV28 and TRBJ2-7; 9 nucleotides match TRBD1. Unmatched junction bases numbered 8, after V lost 6 bases and J lost 2 bases. The CDR3 is 15 amino acids. The V gene's germline CDR1 is MDHEN and CDR2 SYDVKM. The CDR3 protein is CASSLDRGRTYEQYF. In DNA, the CDR3 is TGTGCCAGCAGCCTGGACAGGGGTCGAACCTACGAGCAGTACTTC.

Notes on this clone: This sample also contains other DNA sequences that code for the same CDR3. The chain employs TRBV11-3 and TRBJ2-5; no firm D call. CDR1 and CDR2 (germline): SGHNT, YENEEA. The CDR3 extends over 13 amino acids. V lost 2 bases, J lost 5 bases, and 9 bases lay in between. The CDR3: CASSLRSGETQYF. CDR3 bases: TGTGCCAGCAGCTTACGGTCTGGGGAGACCCAGTACTTC.

This chain uses TRBV7-2 with TRBJ2-3, with 16 bases matching TRBD2. This CDR3 comprises 19 residues. Looked up from germline, CDR1 is SGHTA and CDR2 is FQGNSA. V gave up 4 bases and J gave up 4 bases; unmatched junction bases: 11. CDR3 protein: CASSSPGTSGGAGSDTQYF. The CDR3 DNA sequence: TGTGCCAGCAGCTCCCCCGGGACTAGCGGGGGGGCAGGGTCAGATACGCAGTATTTT.

The genes are TRBV10-3 and TRBJ2-5; D is perhaps TRBD1 (7 bases). The V and J ends lost 6 bases and 0 bases respectively, with 11 bases between them. The CDR3 has 14 amino acids. Germline lookup yields CDR1 ENHRY and CDR2 SYGVKD. CDR3 sequence reads: CAIRAGQHQETQYF. The CDR3 DNA reads as TGTGCCATCAGGGCGGGACAGCACCAAGAGACCCAGTACTTC.

The sample holds a few counts of this clone. The chain joins TRBV30 to TRBJ1-1, with a weak D call TRBD1 (6 bases). The V end lost 2 bases, the J end lost 3 bases, and 10 bases lay between the germline ends. Germline-derived CDR1 and CDR2 are GTSNPN and SVGIG (reference sequence). The CDR3 loop spans 13 amino acids. CDR3: CAWSQGGDTEAFF. The CDR3 bases are TGTGCCTGGAGTCAAGGGGGGGACACTGAAGCTTTCTTT.

V gene TRBV5-6 combines with J gene TRBJ1-1, with a tentative D call TRBD1 (6 bases). CDR1 is SGHDT, CDR2 YYEEEE, per germline. The CDR3 is 13 amino acids. V gave up 5 bases and J gave up 1 base, with 9 bases separating them. CDR3 sequence reads: CASRLDRNTEAFF. The CDR3 region has the DNA TGTGCCAGCAGACTGGACAGGAACACTGAAGCTTTCTTT.

About this clone: Additional DNA sequences in this sample encode the identical CDR3. This rearrangement joins TRBV18 to TRBJ1-2; D is unclear. The CDR3 has 13 amino acids. V lost 3 bases, J lost 2 bases, and 7 bases lay in between. The V gene's germline CDR1 is KGHSH and CDR2 LQKENI. CDR3 DNA: TGTGCCAGCTCACCGGACTTCAACTATGGCTACACCTTC. Translated: CASSPDFNYGYTF.

V usage is TRBV5-4 and J usage is TRBJ2-3, with 13 bases aligning to TRBD2. Germline values: CDR1 SGHNT, CDR2 YYREEE (reference sequence). The CDR3 runs 16 residues. V dropped 5 bases and J dropped 5; count of bases not matched to a gene: 8. For the CDR3, the DNA is TGTGCCAGCAGACAGACTAGCGGGGGGCCAGGAGATACGCAGTATTTT. It is translated as CASRQTSGGPGDTQYF.

The chain couples TRBV11-2 to TRBJ1-1; D call uncertain. Germline lookup yields CDR1 SGHAT and CDR2 FQNNGV. Trimming removed 3 bases from V and 4 bases from J, with 12 bases in between. The CDR3 is made up of 14 amino acids. CDR3: CASSLRGDGTEAFF. The CDR3 DNA sequence: TGTGCCAGCAGCTTGCGGGGTGACGGCACTGAAGCTTTCTTT. Filled out from reference TRBV11-2 and TRBJ1-1, the complete variable domain reads EAGVAQSPRYKIIEKRQSVAFWCNPISGHATLYWYQQILGQGPKLLIQFQNNGVVDDSQLPKDRFSAERLKGVDSTLKIQPAKLEDSAVYLCASSLRGDGTEAFFGQGTRLTVV.

This clone has only a few counts. The rearrangement uses TRBV2 and TRBJ2-7; TRBD1 agrees at 12 bases. The V segment lost 5 bases and the J segment 4 bases; nucleotides outside the gene matches: 6. The CDR3 covers 15 residues. Germline CDR1 reads SNHLY; CDR2 reads FYNNEI. The CDR3 spells CASSHPGQGAYEQYF. CDR3 DNA sequence: TGTGCCAGCAGTCATCCGGGACAGGGGGCGTACGAGCAGTACTTC. Together with reference TRBV2 and TRBJ2-7, the CDR3 gives the full variable domain: EPEVTQTPSHQVTQMGQEVILRCVPISNHLYFYWYRQILGQKVEFLVSFYNNEISEKSEIFDDQFSVERPDGSNFTLKIRSTKLEDSAMYFCASSHPGQGAYEQYFGPGTRLTVT.

The CDR3 sequence is CAISELIQGASPLHF. In DNA form, the CDR3 reads TGTGCCATCAGTGAGTTGATACAGGGTGCTTCACCCCTCCACTTT. V is TRBV10-3 and J is TRBJ1-6, with D possibly being TRBD1 (6 bases). V was shortened by 1 base and J by 9 bases, with 13 bases between the two germline ends. The germline gives CDR1 ENHRY, CDR2 SYGVKD. The CDR3 is 15 amino acids.

The genes are TRBV11-2 and TRBJ2-1; 9 positions agree with TRBD2. Germline values: CDR1 SGHAT, CDR2 FQNNGV. This CDR3 region has 16 residues. The ends lost 0 bases at V and 7 bases at J; junction bases unmatched: 7. In DNA, the CDR3 is TGTGCCAGCAGCTTAGATCTTGCGGGAGGGCTGAATGAGCAGTTCTTC. Its protein product is CASSLDLAGGLNEQFF.

The CDR3 is CASSLKKTPEGTNEKLFF. The CDR3 DNA is TGTGCCAGCAGCTTAAAAAAGACCCCGGAGGGGACTAATGAAAAACTGTTTTTT. This sequence joins TRBV7-3 and TRBJ1-4; possibly TRBD1 for D (5 bases). V was shortened by 1 base and J by 2 bases, with 17 bases between the two germline ends. CDR1 and CDR2 (germline): SGHTA, FQGTGA. CDR3 size: 18 residues.

This sequence joins TRBV18 and TRBJ2-1; a possible D gene is TRBD2 (7 bases). Trimming left V 3 bases short and J 1 base short, with 19 bases between. Germline V lookup: CDR1 KGHSH, CDR2 LQKENI. CDR3 length: 18 residues. The CDR3 coding sequence is TGTGCCAGCTCACCGGTCTCGCTTAGGGGGGGATCCTACAATGAGCAGTTCTTC. Protein sequence: CASSPVSLRGGSYNEQFF.

CDR3 nucleotide sequence: TGTGCCAGCAGCCCAGGGGCTGAGGGAGGAAACATTCAGTACTTC. Its translation: CASSPGAEGGNIQYF. The chain links TRBV28 to TRBJ2-4; D could derive from TRBD1 or TRBD2 (6 bases each). With 6 bases removed from V and 6 bases from J, the gap between germline ends came to 18 bases. The CDR3 runs to 15 residues. CDR1 and CDR2 (germline): MDHEN, SYDVKM.

This rearrangement joins TRBV2 to TRBJ1-5, with D perhaps TRBD1 (5 bases). There are 14 residues in the CDR3. Trimming stripped 4 bases from V and 6 bases from J, with 13 bases between. Per the germline V gene, CDR1 is SNHLY and CDR2 is FYNNEI. CDR3 in DNA: TGTGCCAGCAGTGGCGGCAGGGAGAGTCAGCCCCAGCATTTT. This codes for CASSGGRESQPQHF. Full variable domain (outside the CDR3, taken from reference TRBV2 and TRBJ1-5): EPEVTQTPSHQVTQMGQEVILRCVPISNHLYFYWYRQILGQKVEFLVSFYNNEISEKSEIFDDQFSVERPDGSNFTLKIRSTKLEDSAMYFCASSGGRESQPQHFGDGTRLSIL.

V is TRBV6-1 and J is TRBJ1-1, with a possible D match to TRBD1 (6 bases). Per germline, CDR1 MNHNS and CDR2 SASEGT. The CDR3 is 13 amino acids. V gave up 7 bases and J gave up 10 bases, with 19 bases separating them. The CDR3 bases are TGTGCCAGCATGAGCGGGGGGCGACGATCAGCTTTCTTT. This sequence encodes CASMSGGRRSAFF.

The chain has TRBV10-3 and TRBJ2-1, with 7 bases lining up with TRBD1. Germline lookup yields CDR1 ENHRY and CDR2 SYGVKD. J gave up 9 bases and V 8 bases, and 10 bases lay outside the gene matches. The CDR3 has 13 amino acids. This CDR3 is CAIVSNRQGEQFF. Written as DNA, the CDR3 is TGTGCCATCGTTTCTAACCGACAGGGTGAGCAGTTCTTC.

In the case of this clone: Other DNA sequences in this sample translate to the same CDR3. CDR3 region: CASSLGVETQYF. In DNA, the CDR3 is TGTGCCAGCAGCCTAGGGGTAGAGACCCAGTACTTC. The chain uses TRBV11-2 and TRBJ2-5; D possibly corresponds to TRBD1 (5 bases). The CDR3 covers 12 residues. Germline CDR1 is SGHAT and CDR2 is FQNNGV. V was trimmed by 5 bases and J by 4 bases, leaving 8 bases between them.

The V gene is TRBV7-2, the J gene TRBJ2-7; D not certain. Germline-derived CDR1 and CDR2 are SGHTA and FQGNSA. CDR3 length equals 11 residues. The CDR3 sequence is CASGTVREQYF. The CDR3 coding sequence is TGTGCTTCAGGCACCGTACGCGAGCAGTACTTC.

The rearrangement joins TRBV5-1 to TRBJ2-7; D unclear. This CDR3 spans 14 amino acids. Per germline, CDR1 SGHRS and CDR2 YFSETQ. V lost 5 bases and J lost 4, with 16 bases in between. CDR3 loop: CASSTEPGGYEQYF. The CDR3 coding sequence is TGCGCCAGCAGTACAGAACCGGGTGGGTACGAGCAGTACTTC.

The chain has TRBV6-5 and TRBJ2-4; D is unclear. The V gene's germline CDR1 is MNHEY and CDR2 SVGAGI. Trimming stripped 4 bases from V and 0 bases from J, with 7 bases between. CDR3 length: 14 residues. The CDR3 sequence is CASSLGLAKNIQYF. Written as DNA, the CDR3 is TGTGCCAGCAGTTTGGGGTTAGCCAAAAACATTCAGTACTTC.

V and J are TRBV4-3 and TRBJ2-3; D remains unclear. V was clipped by 3 bases and J by 3 bases, with 13 bases between them. The length of the CDR3 is 15 residues. CDR1 LGHNA and CDR2 YSLEER come from the germline V gene. CDR3 sequence reads: CASSHETGLTDTQYF. The CDR3 DNA reads TGCGCCAGCAGCCATGAGACTGGGTTGACAGATACGCAGTATTTT.

The CDR3 DNA is TGTGCCAGCAGCTCTACAGGGGCGGGCTATGGCTACACCTTC. Protein sequence: CASSSTGAGYGYTF. The rearrangement links TRBV6-5 to TRBJ1-2; TRBD1 agrees at 7 bases. V lost 6 bases and J lost 4; bases outside the gene matches: 8. The CDR3 length is 14 residues. Per the germline V gene, CDR1 is MNHEY and CDR2 is SVGAGI.